Reported below is one T cell receptor (beta chain). This specimen comes from a study of blood T cells in healthy people across ages. V lost 4 bases, J lost 10 bases, and 7 bases stayed unmatched. The CDR3 loop spans 14 amino acids. CDR1 LGHNA and CDR2 YNFKEQ come from the germline V gene. It was with a sample-barcoded 5' primer and a J-beta primer mix that a second PCR of roughly 7 to 12 cycles was run. TCRdb redid the calling of the 5' RACE reads with MiXCR, one entry per CDR3 protein. The sample includes 650,000 or so distinct CDR3 sequences, 40% to 65% seen only once; the top ten take approximately 12%.

The genes are TRBV4-2 and TRBJ2-7; 13 nucleotides align to TRBD2. This receptor was identified in a woman at least 80 years old in good health. Sequenced material: blood. The DNA for the CDR3 is TGTGCCAGCAGCCCCGGGACTAGCGGGGTCACCCAGTACTTC. Translated: CASSPGTSGVTQYF.